This paragraph covers one TCR beta chain sequence. Its antigen is currently unknown. Cultured cells yielded isolated CD4+ T cells after roughly 11 days. The source of the sample is a study of vaccination effects on CD4 cells after COVID-19. About the study: Each well held some 2.2 million PBMC cultured with approximately 9.7 ug/ml peptides and about 9.7 IU/ml IL-2.

Assay used: immunoSEQ multiplex PCR; TCRdb lists only in-frame clones, some missing. This table has tens of thousands of clones, around 74% appearing once. The germline V gene encodes CDR1 SGHRS and CDR2 YFSETQ. The CDR3 contains 14 residues. V shed 0 bases and J shed 1 base, with 4 bases lying between them. Study observations and caveats: The study enrolled few convalescent patients and sampled no early post-infection timepoints.

The source is a human donor who received a COVID-19 vaccine. This specimen consisted of CD4+ T cells from PBMCs cultured without peptide, obtained before COVID-19 vaccination. The rearrangement uses TRBV5-1 and TRBJ2-2; D remains unclear. This chain's CDR3 is CASSLEENTGELFF. The CDR3 DNA follows: TGCGCCAGCAGCTTGGAGGAGAACACCGGGGAGCTGTTTTTT. The full variable domain, completed using reference TRBV5-1 and TRBJ2-2, is KAGVTQTPRYLIKTRGQQVTLSCSPISGHRSVSWYQQTPGQGLQFLFEYFSETQRNKGNFPGRFSGRQFSNSRSEMNVSTLELGDSALYLCASSLEENTGELFFGEGSRLTVL.